This T cell receptor (beta chain) derives from a study of blood T cell repertoires in COVID-19. Overall study: The origin of the acute and convalescent COVID-19 samples was the United States, Italy and Spain.

Produced via immunoSEQ multiplex PCR; TCRdb's table is partial and in-frame only. Here the sample spans some 360,000 clones, roughly 86% being singletons. CDR1 is SGHDT and CDR2 is YYEEEE in the germline V gene. The length of the CDR3 is 14 residues. Deletions cut 2 bases from V and 0 bases from J, with 6 bases between. This sequence originates from a woman aged 30 to 39 who had been exposed to COVID-19. Sequenced input: PBMCs or T cells enriched from blood (not recorded which). The chain uses TRBV5-6 and TRBJ1-3, with D hard to call. The CDR3 DNA reads as TGTGCCAGCAGCTTACCAGACTCTGGAAACACCATATATTTT. Amino acids: CASSLPDSGNTIYF.